This TCR beta chain derives from a study of T cell responses to AZD1222 COVID-19 vaccine. Study-wide findings and caveats: Spike-specific TCRs gained breadth and depth after people received two AZD1222 doses.

The CDR3 contains 14 residues. Per the germline V gene, CDR1 is DFQATT and CDR2 is SNEGSKA (reference sequence). The germline V and J ends were trimmed by 3 bases and 0 bases, with 9 bases remaining between them. Turning to this clone: Its antigen remains unidentified. The sample holds other DNA sequences that translate to the same CDR3.

The protocol was immunoSEQ multiplex PCR, while the TCRdb copy is restricted to in-frame clones and leaves out a portion. This table has over 100,000 clones, around 87% appearing once. The source of this sequence is an adult in good health. This material consisted of peripheral blood, taken on day 0 of AZD1222 vaccination. The rearrangement uses TRBV20-1 and TRBJ1-5; no clear D gene. This CDR3 reads CSASSGYSNQPQHF. DNA for the CDR3: TGCAGTGCTAGTTCTGGATATAGCAATCAGCCCCAGCATTTT.